This T cell receptor beta chain emerged from a study of shared clonotypes between healthy human individuals. Deep-level running was used for the assay. Produced via immunoSEQ multiplex PCR; TCRdb's table is partial and in-frame only. The sample carries some 630,000 clones, about 96% recorded once. This CDR3 region has 14 residues. Trimming stripped 7 bases from V and 14 bases from J, with 21 bases between. Germline lookup yields CDR1 MDHEN and CDR2 SYDVKM. Naive CD8 cells, CD45RO-negative and positively selected for CCR7, excluded terminally differentiated effector memory CD45RA+ cells. Sequencing was done on a sample of naive CD8+ T cells sorted from blood. This chain connects TRBV28 to TRBJ1-6; possible D gene TRBD1, 5 bases. This TCR was recovered from a woman aged 25 to 45 in good health. The CDR3 DNA reads as TGTGCCAGCATTGACAGTGGGGTTGAAAGGGCCCTCCACTTT. Amino acid sequence: CASIDSGVERALHF.